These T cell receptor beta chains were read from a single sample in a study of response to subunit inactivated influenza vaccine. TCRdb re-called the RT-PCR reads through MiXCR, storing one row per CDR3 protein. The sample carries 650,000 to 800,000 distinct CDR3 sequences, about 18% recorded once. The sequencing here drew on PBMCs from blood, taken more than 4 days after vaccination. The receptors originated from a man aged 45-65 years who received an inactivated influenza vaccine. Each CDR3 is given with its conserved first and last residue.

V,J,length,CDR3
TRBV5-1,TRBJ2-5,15,CASSKSGTRPETQYF
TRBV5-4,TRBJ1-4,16,CASSLGPGQANEKLFF
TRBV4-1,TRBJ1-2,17,CASSQAGPNPGNGGYTF
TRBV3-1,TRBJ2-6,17,CASSQDIVGSGANVLTF
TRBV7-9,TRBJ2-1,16,CASSLSSGGLYNEQFF
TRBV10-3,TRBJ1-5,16,CAISQGPPGSNQPQHF
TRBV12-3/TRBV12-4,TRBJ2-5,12,CASSLNKETQYF
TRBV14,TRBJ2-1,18,CASSQEGLALSSYNEQFF
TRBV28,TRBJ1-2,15,CASSFQQGHGYGYTF
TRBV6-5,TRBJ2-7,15,CASSYSTSGAYEQYF
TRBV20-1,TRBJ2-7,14,CSATRPGQSYEQYF
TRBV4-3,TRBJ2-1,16,CASSANGASGYNEQFF
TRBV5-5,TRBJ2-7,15,CASSLIMGGTYEQYF
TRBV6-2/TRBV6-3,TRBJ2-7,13,CASSAFRRDEQYF
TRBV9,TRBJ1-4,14,CASSAGGRGEKLFF
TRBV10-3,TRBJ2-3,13,CAISERTTDTQYF
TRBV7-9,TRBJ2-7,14,CASSFVGGSYEQYF
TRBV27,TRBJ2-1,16,CASSLSSVSSYNEQFF
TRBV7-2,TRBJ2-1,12,CASSSGVFEQFF
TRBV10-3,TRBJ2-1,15,CAISAGGNLDNEQFF
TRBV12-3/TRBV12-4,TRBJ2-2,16,CASSESGTSGTGELFF
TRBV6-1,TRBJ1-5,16,CASSPLTWQPNQPQHF
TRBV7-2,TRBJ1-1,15,CASSSVQGTGTEAFF
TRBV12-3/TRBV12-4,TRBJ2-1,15,CASSFLAGAWNEQFF
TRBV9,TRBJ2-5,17,CASSVTGLAGLGETQYF
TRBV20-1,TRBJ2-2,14,CSARKSRNTGELFF
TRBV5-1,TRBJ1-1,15,CASSTGQGATGEAFF
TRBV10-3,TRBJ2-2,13,CAIRTGATGELFF
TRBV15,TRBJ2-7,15,CATSRERGTLYEQYF
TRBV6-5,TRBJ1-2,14,CASSYYRTEDGYTF
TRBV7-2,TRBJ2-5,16,CASSSGVAGGVETQYF
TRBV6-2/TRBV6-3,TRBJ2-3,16,CASSWQLAGAGDTQYF
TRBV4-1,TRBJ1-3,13,CASSPSVGNTIYF
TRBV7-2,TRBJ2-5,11,CASSYIETQYF
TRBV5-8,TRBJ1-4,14,CAMGPGGVSEKLFF
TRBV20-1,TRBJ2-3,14,CSARQGAFSDTQYF
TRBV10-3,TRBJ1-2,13,CAISGDGPYGYTF
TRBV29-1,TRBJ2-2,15,CSVEGRGSDTGELFF
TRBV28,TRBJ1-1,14,CASRGTGKNTEAFF
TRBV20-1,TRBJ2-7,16,CSARSTDRALRSEQYF
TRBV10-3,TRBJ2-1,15,CATFSGLVSYNEQFF
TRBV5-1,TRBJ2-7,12,CASSSGLDEHYF
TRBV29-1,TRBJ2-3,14,CSVEWTGSPDTQYF
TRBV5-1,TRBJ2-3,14,CASSLPQGLDTQYF
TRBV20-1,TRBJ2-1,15,CSARLAGTPNNEQFF
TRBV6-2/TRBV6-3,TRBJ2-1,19,CASSYSNPGEWVERYEQFF
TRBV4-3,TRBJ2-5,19,CASSQDHHGLAGDQETQYF
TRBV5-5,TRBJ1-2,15,CASSFQGQANYGYTF
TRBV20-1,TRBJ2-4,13,CSADAEAKNIQYF
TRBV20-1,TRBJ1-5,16,CSARVLVTGESQPQHF
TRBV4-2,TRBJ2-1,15,CASSPGTFLNNEQFF
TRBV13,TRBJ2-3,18,CASSLRLAGGISTDTQYF
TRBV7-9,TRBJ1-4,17,CASSWPGRPRLNEKLFF
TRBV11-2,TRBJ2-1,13,CASRAGGYNEQFF
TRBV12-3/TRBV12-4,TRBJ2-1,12,CASSPALNEQFF